The 21 T cell receptor beta chains presented below share a single source sample, sequenced in a study of T cell repertoires in cytomegalovirus infection. These receptors' antigens are unknown. TCRdb processed the reads anew with MiXCR; each CDR3 protein has one entry. The sample lists roughly 800,000 distinct CDR3 sequences, approximately 32% occurring once. The input for sequencing was cultured CD8+ T cells from PBMCs, taken from culture after CMV antigen stimulation. These TCRs come from a human donor in good health (CMV status not recorded). Some clones in this sample may be carry-over from other donors' samples.

This clonotype was observed at least ten times. This chain links TRBV7-3 with TRBJ2-7; a weak D match, TRBD2 (5 bases). The CDR3 spans 15 residues. CDR1 is SGHTA, CDR2 FQGTGA, per germline. The V gene lost 1 base and the J gene lost 2 bases, with 12 bases spanning the gap. The CDR3 region has the DNA TGTGCCAGCAGCTTAAGTCGGGGTTTTGCCTACGAGCAGTACGTC. The encoded protein is CASSLSRGFAYEQYV.

The rearrangement links TRBV6-1 to TRBJ2-3; D is undetermined. The V end lost 7 bases, the J end lost 2 bases, and 19 bases lay between the germline ends. Germline V lookup: CDR1 MNHNS, CDR2 SASEGT. This CDR3 spans 16 amino acids. The CDR3: CASNPRALGLTDTQYF. CDR3 nucleotide sequence: TGTGCCAGCAACCCCAGAGCGCTAGGCCTCACAGATACGCAGTATTTT.

This clonotype was counted ten times or more. The gene calls are TRBV7-6 and TRBJ1-2; D is possibly TRBD1 (5 bases). The CDR3 has 14 residues. Trimming stripped 7 bases from V and 6 bases from J, with 18 bases between. From germline, CDR1 is SGHVS and CDR2 FNYEAQ. The CDR3 reads CASTSVGVQDGYTF. As DNA, the CDR3 is TGTGCCAGCACGAGCGTGGGGGTTCAGGATGGCTACACCTTC.

In its sample, this clonotype was seen a few times. V and J are TRBV7-6 and TRBJ1-1; D might be TRBD1 (5 bases). The CDR3 contains 18 residues. The germline V and J ends were trimmed by 2 bases and 3 bases, with 22 bases remaining between them. The germline CDR1 and CDR2 sequences are SGHVS and FNYEAQ. The DNA for the CDR3 is TGTGCCAGCAGCTTATTATCAGGGCCCCCCGGGGGGGACACTGAAGCTTTCTTT. This codes for CASSLLSGPPGGDTEAFF.

As concerns this clonotype: One end of the junction varies from germline; a read error may be responsible. This chain joins TRBV4-3 and TRBJ2-3, with D unresolved. The CDR3 has 15 amino acids. Germline CDR1 and CDR2: LGHNA and YSLEER. The DNA of the CDR3 is TGCGCCAGCAGCCAAGAACCCTTGGGCACAGATGCGCAGTATTTT. Its protein product is CASSQEPLGTDAQYF.

The chain recombines TRBV6-1 with TRBJ1-4; D is possibly TRBD1 (5 bases). The CDR3 runs 15 residues. Trimming removed 0 bases at V and 7 bases at J, with 12 bases between. Germline V CDR1 and CDR2: MNHNS, SASEGT. CDR3 sequence (DNA): TGTGCCAGCAGTGAAGCTTGGGGGGATAGTGAAAAACTGTTTTTT. Amino acids: CASSEAWGDSEKLFF.

V and J are TRBV6-1 and TRBJ1-6; D not certain. CDR3 length equals 12 residues. Trimming took off 2 bases at V and 10 bases at J, with 6 bases between the two ends. Germline V gene lookup returns CDR1 MNHNS and CDR2 SASEGT. The CDR3 coding sequence is TGTGCCAGCAGTGAATTCGACTCACCCCTCCACTTT. Translation: CASSEFDSPLHF.

J is TRBJ2-1 and V is TRBV19; D gene uncertain. The CDR3 has 16 amino acids. Trimming removed 2 bases from V and 0 bases from J, with 11 bases in between. Germline assignment: CDR1 LNHDA and CDR2 SQIVND (reference sequence). CDR3 region: CASSIWAESSYNEQFF. CDR3 sequence (DNA): TGTGCCAGTAGTATATGGGCAGAGAGCTCCTACAATGAGCAGTTCTTC. The variable domain in full, completed from reference TRBV19 and TRBJ2-1, reads DGGITQSPKYLFRKEGQNVTLSCEQNLNHDAMYWYRQDPGQGLRLIYYSQIVNDFQKGDIAEGYSVSREKKESFPLTVTSAQKNPTAFYLCASSIWAESSYNEQFFGPGTRLTVL.

This clonotype was counted ten times or more. This sequence joins TRBV6-5 and TRBJ1-1, with D unresolved. The length of the CDR3 is 13 residues. Trimming stripped 5 bases from V and 0 bases from J, with 7 bases between. Germline-derived CDR1 and CDR2 are MNHEY and SVGAGI. In DNA form, the CDR3 reads TGTGCCAGCAGTCCGGATCTGAACACTGAAGCTTTCTTT. Protein: CASSPDLNTEAFF.

The chain uses TRBV7-2 and TRBJ2-2, with D maybe TRBD1 (5 bases). The CDR3 contains 15 residues. V gave up 0 bases and J gave up 4 bases, with 9 bases separating them. From germline, CDR1 is SGHTA and CDR2 FQGNSA. The CDR3 coding sequence is TGTGCCAGCAGCTTAGCGAAAGGGGTCACCGGGGAGCTGTTTTTT. This codes for CASSLAKGVTGELFF.

This clonotype has only a few counts. This sequence joins TRBV15 and TRBJ2-1; TRBD1 matches at 7 bases. In germline, CDR1 is LNHNV, CDR2 YYDKDF (reference sequence). V was pared by 0 bases and J by 8 bases, with 10 bases of the junction left unmatched. The CDR3 totals 16 residues. CDR3 sequence (DNA): TGTGCCACCAGCAGAGATAGACAGGGTATATTCCATGAGCAGTTCTTC. It translates to CATSRDRQGIFHEQFF. The variable domain in full, with the rest retrieved from reference TRBV15 and TRBJ2-1, is DAMVIQNPRYQVTQFGKPVTLSCSQTLNHNVMYWYQQKSSQAPKLLFHYYDKDFNNEADTPDNFQSRRPNTSFCFLDIRSPGLGDTAMYLCATSRDRQGIFHEQFFGPGTRLTVL.

This clonotype occurred a few times. V gene TRBV10-3 combines with J gene TRBJ1-2; perhaps TRBD1 as D (5 bases). V was shortened by 3 bases and J by 6 bases, with 11 bases between the two germline ends. Germline V gene lookup returns CDR1 ENHRY and CDR2 SYGVKD. This CDR3 region has 13 residues. The CDR3 DNA sequence: TGTGCCATCAGTGATTCCGGGACGAATGGCTACACCTTC. Translation: CAISDSGTNGYTF.

The V gene is TRBV20-1, the J gene TRBJ2-7; D not resolved. The ends were cut back, 0 bases at V and 3 bases at J, with 12 bases in the middle. The CDR3 covers 14 residues. Germline values: CDR1 DFQATT, CDR2 SNEGSKA (reference sequence). CDR3 DNA: TGCAGTGCTAGAGATCCGGCAGTTGGCTACGAGCAGTACTTC. Its translation is CSARDPAVGYEQYF.

This clonotype has a handful of counts. V is TRBV11-2 and J is TRBJ2-1; 8 nucleotides match TRBD2. This CDR3 has 12 residues. The V segment lost 5 bases and the J segment 10 bases; nucleotides outside the gene matches: 4. Germline V gives CDR1 SGHAT, CDR2 FQNNGV. DNA for the CDR3: TGTGCCAGCAGCCAGGGACTAGTAGAGCAGTTCTTC. It codes for CASSQGLVEQFF. Full variable domain (remainder filled in from reference TRBV11-2 and TRBJ2-1): EAGVAQSPRYKIIEKRQSVAFWCNPISGHATLYWYQQILGQGPKLLIQFQNNGVVDDSQLPKDRFSAERLKGVDSTLKIQPAKLEDSAVYLCASSQGLVEQFFGPGTRLTVL.

This clonotype was picked up a small number of times. V and J are TRBV6-6 and TRBJ1-2; perhaps TRBD1 as D (5 bases). The CDR3 runs 18 residues. Trimming took off 0 bases at V and 4 bases at J, with 21 bases between the two ends. Germline CDR1 reads MNHNY; CDR2 reads SVGAGI (reference sequence). The CDR3 coding sequence is TGTGCCAGCAGTTACTCCCGGGACCTATCAGCCAAAGGCTATGGCTACACCTTC. Its protein is CASSYSRDLSAKGYGYTF.

The V call is TRBV10-3, the J call TRBJ1-3, with D hard to call. V was clipped by 7 bases and J by 4 bases, with 8 bases between them. The CDR3 runs to 12 residues. The V gene's germline CDR1 is ENHRY and CDR2 SYGVKD. For the CDR3, the DNA is TGTGCCATCATGAACAGCGGAAACACCATATATTTT. Translating it yields CAIMNSGNTIYF.

The chain couples TRBV7-6 to TRBJ1-2, with D unresolved. The CDR3 has 15 amino acids. The ends were cut back, 4 bases at V and 8 bases at J, with 20 bases in the middle. Per germline, CDR1 SGHVS and CDR2 FNYEAQ. The CDR3 is CASSSRPGSPAGYTF. In DNA form, the CDR3 reads TGTGCCAGCAGCTCAAGACCCGGGAGCCCGGCGGGCTACACCTTC.

The rearrangement uses TRBV19 and TRBJ1-1; 11 bases align to TRBD1. The CDR3 runs 16 residues. Germline CDR1 LNHDA, CDR2 SQIVND (reference sequence). V was clipped by 4 bases and J by 0 bases; unmatched bases: 4. In DNA, the CDR3 is TGTGCCAGTAGTACCCGGACAGGGGGCATGAACACTGAAGCTTTCTTT. The encoded protein is CASSTRTGGMNTEAFF.

This clonotype came up a few times. V usage is TRBV7-9 and J usage is TRBJ2-1; 16 nucleotides agree with TRBD2. Germline CDR1 reads SEHNR; CDR2 reads FQNEAQ (reference sequence). V trimming: 5 bases; J trimming: 6 bases; junction bases outside the gene matches: 4. This CDR3 is built from 16 residues. As DNA, the CDR3 is TGTGCCAGCAGCCCCGGGACTAGCGGGGGGGCCAATGAGCAGTTCTTC. Residues: CASSPGTSGGANEQFF.

A few counts support this clonotype. This rearrangement joins TRBV7-4 to TRBJ1-5, with 10 bases lining up with TRBD1. Unmatched junction bases numbered 3, after V lost 1 base and J lost 0 bases. This CDR3 comprises 17 residues. Per the germline V gene, CDR1 is SGHVT and CDR2 is SQSDAQ. The CDR3 coding sequence is TGTGCCAGCAGCTTAGGGACAGGGGGGAATAGCAATCAGCCCCAGCATTTT. Amino acid sequence: CASSLGTGGNSNQPQHF.

On this clonotype: One end of the junction fails to match germline, which may point to a read error. This rearrangement joins TRBV20-1 to TRBJ2-7; possible D gene TRBD1, 6 bases. CDR1 and CDR2 (germline): DFQATT, SNEGSKA (reference sequence). The CDR3 is 16 residues long. The CDR3 DNA reads as TGCAGTGCCAGAGGGGGAACGTTCGGACCGTTGGGGGAGCAGTACTTC. The encoded protein is CSARGGTFGPLGEQYF.